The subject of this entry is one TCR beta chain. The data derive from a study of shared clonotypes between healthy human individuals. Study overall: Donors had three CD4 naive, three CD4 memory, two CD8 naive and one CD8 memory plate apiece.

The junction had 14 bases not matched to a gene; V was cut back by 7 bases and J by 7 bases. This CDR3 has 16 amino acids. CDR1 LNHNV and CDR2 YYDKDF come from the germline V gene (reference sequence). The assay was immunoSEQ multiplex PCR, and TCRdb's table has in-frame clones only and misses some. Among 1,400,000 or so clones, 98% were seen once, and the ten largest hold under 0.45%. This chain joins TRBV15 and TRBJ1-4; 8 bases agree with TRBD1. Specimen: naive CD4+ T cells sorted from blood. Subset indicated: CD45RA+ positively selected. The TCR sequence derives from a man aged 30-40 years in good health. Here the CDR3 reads CATTMDRVHSGEKLFF. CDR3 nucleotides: TGTGCCACCACCATGGACAGGGTCCATTCTGGTGAAAAACTGTTTTTT.